This T cell receptor (beta chain) was sequenced for a study of tumor-infiltrating lymphocytes in primary liver carcinoma. Study-wide results and limits: Researchers report that only about 7-25% of top clones turned up in all five tumor regions.

Starting material for RNA and DNA co-extraction consisted of about 17-34 mg of unsorted bulk tissue. There were only treatment-naive patients, all with chronic HBV infection. On this clonotype: The antigen is unknown.

The researchers produced TCR beta cDNA from about 510 ng total RNA with a constant-region primer. Sequencing libraries for TCR beta derived from three nested multiplex PCR rounds that used slightly modified ARM-PCR. With TRBV1-TRBV30 forward primers and a C-beta reverse primer, the first two PCR rounds were run for 10 cycles each. TCRdb reanalysed the multiplex PCR reads using MiXCR and keeps one entry per CDR3 protein. This sample has about 43,000 distinct CDR3 sequences, with approximately 70% found just once. V lost 3 bases and J 8 bases, leaving 13 bases between the germline ends. CDR3 length equals 13 residues. Germline V gene lookup returns CDR1 SQVTM and CDR2 ANQGSEA.

Sequenced sample: liver tumor tissue from sampling region 2. Subset reported: tumor region T2, inferior pole. This chain links TRBV29-1 with TRBJ1-4; D uncertain. The receptor comes from a man aged 35 to 55 with primary liver carcinoma and hepatitis B virus infection. The CDR3 sequence: CSVDRGMGEKLFF. In DNA form, the CDR3 reads TGCAGCGTTGACAGAGGGATGGGCGAAAAACTGTTTTTT.